The present T cell receptor (beta chain) was sequenced within a study of chemoradiotherapy in HPV16-positive cancers. For the study at large: Two HPV16-positive patients' cells yielded candidate HPV-specific clones and common motifs.

On this clone: Its cognate antigen is unknown.

Study results and limitations: The functional HPV-specific definition rests on just two HPV16-positive patients. Better recurrence-free survival went with HPV-responsive T-cell expansion in HPV16-positive patients. Candidate HPV-specific clones and E7-related TCR motifs grew in tumor during treatment.

There are 15 residues in the CDR3. The V end lost 6 bases, the J end lost 0 bases, and 12 bases lay between the germline ends. Germline lookup yields CDR1 SGHTA and CDR2 FQGNSA. TCRdb's copy holds only in-frame clones and misses some; the assay was immunoSEQ multiplex PCR. This sample has several thousand clones, with roughly 90% found just once. This receptor was identified in a human donor with HPV-associated anogenital cancer. The rearrangement uses TRBV7-2 and TRBJ1-3; tentatively, D is TRBD1 (6 bases). Sequenced material: tumor tissue, taken from a patient who underwent chemoradiotherapy. The CDR3 loop is CASRGGQNSGNTIYF. The CDR3 region has the DNA TGTGCCAGCAGGGGGGGGCAGAACTCTGGAAACACCATATATTTT.